The rows below give T cell receptor beta chains drawn from one sample of a study of T cells after yellow fever vaccination. Via MiXCR, TCRdb re-called the 5' RACE reads, giving one row per CDR3 protein. Found here are about 170,000 distinct CDR3 sequences, roughly 11% of them singletons; the top ten hold roughly a third. This sample comprised CD8+ T cells sorted from PBMCs, obtained 15 days after the yellow fever booster vaccination. These receptors were obtained from a man aged 18 to 29 who received the YFV17D yellow fever vaccine. CDR3s leave out the opening cysteine and the closing phenylalanine or tryptophan. Each record gives: V gene, D gene, J gene, CDR3 protein. D genes are given only for firm matches.

v_call: TRBV12-3/TRBV12-4
d_call: TRBD1
j_call: TRBJ2-1
cdr3_aa: ASSGRDSYNEQF

v_call: TRBV15
d_call: NA
j_call: TRBJ2-2
cdr3_aa: ATSRDKMPGELF

v_call: TRBV4-1
d_call: TRBD1
j_call: TRBJ1-1
cdr3_aa: ASRKQGPGLEGAF

v_call: TRBV6-5
d_call: NA
j_call: TRBJ2-7
cdr3_aa: ASSVELGGEQY

v_call: TRBV7-8
d_call: NA
j_call: TRBJ2-7
cdr3_aa: ASSLEVTDTYEQY

v_call: TRBV7-2
d_call: NA
j_call: TRBJ2-1
cdr3_aa: ASSLDYNEQF

v_call: TRBV5-1
d_call: NA
j_call: TRBJ1-2
cdr3_aa: ASSLVGFVSPLGYT

v_call: TRBV5-4
d_call: NA
j_call: TRBJ1-1
cdr3_aa: ASSWGRNEAF

v_call: TRBV4-1
d_call: NA
j_call: TRBJ2-7
cdr3_aa: ASSQGQSPDEQY

v_call: TRBV11-2
d_call: TRBD2
j_call: TRBJ2-3
cdr3_aa: ASSLGGAGGPLDSQY

v_call: TRBV4-3
d_call: NA
j_call: TRBJ1-5
cdr3_aa: ASSHNRVLGPQH

v_call: TRBV12-3/TRBV12-4
d_call: NA
j_call: TRBJ2-1
cdr3_aa: ASRDVGYNEQF

v_call: TRBV21-1
d_call: NA
j_call: TRBJ1-5
cdr3_aa: ASSFSAETGQPQH

v_call: TRBV4-1
d_call: NA
j_call: TRBJ2-1
cdr3_aa: ASSQDDIMDEQF

v_call: TRBV12-3/TRBV12-4
d_call: NA
j_call: TRBJ2-2
cdr3_aa: ASSFRVYTGELF

v_call: TRBV12-3/TRBV12-4
d_call: NA
j_call: TRBJ1-5
cdr3_aa: ASSLETGPGPQH

v_call: TRBV6-5
d_call: NA
j_call: TRBJ2-1
cdr3_aa: ASSYSVRVNNNEQF

v_call: TRBV4-1
d_call: NA
j_call: TRBJ1-2
cdr3_aa: ASSQVQGSSGYT

v_call: TRBV7-6
d_call: NA
j_call: TRBJ1-4
cdr3_aa: ASSLGGGQEKLF

v_call: TRBV27
d_call: TRBD1
j_call: TRBJ1-5
cdr3_aa: ASSLRQGEQPQH

v_call: TRBV12-3/TRBV12-4
d_call: NA
j_call: TRBJ1-4
cdr3_aa: ASSFQGFQEKLF

v_call: TRBV12-3/TRBV12-4
d_call: NA
j_call: TRBJ2-5
cdr3_aa: ASSFFVIASQETQY

v_call: TRBV4-3
d_call: NA
j_call: TRBJ1-4
cdr3_aa: ASSQDGAGATNKKLF

v_call: TRBV4-2
d_call: TRBD1
j_call: TRBJ2-2
cdr3_aa: ASSQVPRDRELYGELF

v_call: TRBV7-9
d_call: NA
j_call: TRBJ2-5
cdr3_aa: ASSFFQKETQY

v_call: TRBV19
d_call: NA
j_call: TRBJ1-2
cdr3_aa: ASSMVRGGGYT

v_call: TRBV7-2
d_call: TRBD2
j_call: TRBJ2-5
cdr3_aa: ASSLFQRGAQETQY

v_call: TRBV4-2
d_call: NA
j_call: TRBJ1-5
cdr3_aa: ASSQVEVGPQH

v_call: TRBV28
d_call: NA
j_call: TRBJ2-6
cdr3_aa: ASSLGGDGRRANVLT

v_call: TRBV27
d_call: NA
j_call: TRBJ1-4
cdr3_aa: ASSVTGAANEKLF

v_call: TRBV7-9
d_call: TRBD2
j_call: TRBJ2-2
cdr3_aa: ASSPLPLAGAYTGELF

v_call: TRBV4-1
d_call: NA
j_call: TRBJ1-5
cdr3_aa: ASSQIGGAGQPQH

v_call: TRBV6-5
d_call: NA
j_call: TRBJ2-5
cdr3_aa: ASSYHRREETQY

v_call: TRBV29-1
d_call: TRBD2
j_call: TRBJ2-3
cdr3_aa: STWTGGADTQY

v_call: TRBV12-3/TRBV12-4
d_call: NA
j_call: TRBJ2-2
cdr3_aa: ASSLVAGELF

v_call: TRBV7-9
d_call: NA
j_call: TRBJ2-5
cdr3_aa: ASSQPAGEQETQY

v_call: TRBV27
d_call: TRBD2
j_call: TRBJ2-1
cdr3_aa: ASSTPGLAGGPIEQF

v_call: TRBV4-1
d_call: NA
j_call: TRBJ1-4
cdr3_aa: ASSPTLWGEKLF

v_call: TRBV18
d_call: NA
j_call: TRBJ1-3
cdr3_aa: ASSPPYRTISGNTIY

v_call: TRBV4-3
d_call: NA
j_call: TRBJ2-2
cdr3_aa: ASSQVTGTGELF

v_call: TRBV6-5
d_call: NA
j_call: TRBJ2-1
cdr3_aa: ASSYSSLGPEQF

v_call: TRBV4-3
d_call: NA
j_call: TRBJ2-3
cdr3_aa: ASSRRLGGERDTQY

v_call: TRBV4-3
d_call: TRBD1
j_call: TRBJ2-4
cdr3_aa: ASSQGQGENIQY

v_call: TRBV19
d_call: TRBD1
j_call: TRBJ2-7
cdr3_aa: ATWGQGLREQY

v_call: TRBV12-3/TRBV12-4
d_call: TRBD2
j_call: TRBJ2-3
cdr3_aa: ASSLAELAVFTDTQY

v_call: TRBV5-1
d_call: NA
j_call: TRBJ2-3
cdr3_aa: ASSTWDGTTDTQY

v_call: TRBV9
d_call: NA
j_call: TRBJ2-2
cdr3_aa: ASTVGSATGELF

v_call: TRBV12-3/TRBV12-4
d_call: TRBD1
j_call: TRBJ1-2
cdr3_aa: ASSVGGQAYGYT

v_call: TRBV7-9
d_call: NA
j_call: TRBJ2-1
cdr3_aa: ASSFRGNEQF

v_call: TRBV4-1
d_call: NA
j_call: TRBJ1-1
cdr3_aa: ASSLSGGGVTEAF

v_call: TRBV12-3/TRBV12-4
d_call: NA
j_call: TRBJ2-7
cdr3_aa: ASSLNAYEQY

v_call: TRBV9
d_call: NA
j_call: TRBJ2-3
cdr3_aa: ASSPGDTQY

v_call: TRBV28
d_call: NA
j_call: TRBJ2-1
cdr3_aa: ASSSPNLANEQF

v_call: TRBV4-1
d_call: NA
j_call: TRBJ1-4
cdr3_aa: ASSITRSGNEKLF

v_call: TRBV15
d_call: NA
j_call: TRBJ2-3
cdr3_aa: ATSTGVADTQY

v_call: TRBV11-2
d_call: NA
j_call: TRBJ2-5
cdr3_aa: ASSPGHSQETQY

v_call: TRBV4-2
d_call: NA
j_call: TRBJ1-1
cdr3_aa: ASSRGVTTEAF

v_call: TRBV12-3/TRBV12-4
d_call: NA
j_call: TRBJ1-3
cdr3_aa: ASSLAGGNTIY

v_call: TRBV7-9
d_call: NA
j_call: TRBJ2-1
cdr3_aa: ASPNGGYNEQF

v_call: TRBV12-3/TRBV12-4
d_call: TRBD1
j_call: TRBJ2-3
cdr3_aa: ASSLGQGNTDTQY